This TCR beta chain was captured in a study of cytotoxic CD8 clonotypes in ibrutinib-treated CLL. At the level of the study: Among the patients, some eleven presented as relapsed/refractory and 15 as treatment-naive; fewer than 18 showed unmutated IGHV. When averaged across all of the samples, the counts came to 255,043 productive templates and more than 75,000 productive rearrangements.

Notes on this clone: The antigen is undetermined.

The repertoire was sequenced with immunoSEQ multiplex PCR; TCRdb's copy has only in-frame clones and lacks some. The table has 65,000 to 90,000 clones, roughly 85% seen once. The CDR3 extends over 16 amino acids. The germline gives CDR1 SGHTA, CDR2 FQGTGA. Trimming at V came to 1 base and at J to 4 bases, leaving 5 bases not matched to a gene. Study-level findings and limits: Different sampling times were used for sustained-remission and progressing patients.

This TCR came from a human donor with chronic lymphocytic leukemia. The chain is built from TRBV7-3 and TRBJ2-5; 11 bases match TRBD1. The sample was PBMCs, taken after 24 months of ibrutinib treatment. The CDR3 is CASSLMSGTGGETQYF. The CDR3 DNA is TGTGCCAGCAGCTTAATGTCGGGGACAGGGGGAGAGACCCAGTACTTC.